This is a list of T cell receptor beta chains from one sample in a study of control samples from healthy donors and cancer patients. Clones were sequenced by immunoSEQ multiplex PCR, and TCRdb holds only the in-frame ones, with some missing. Of nearly 200,000 clones listed, 91% are singletons. Sequenced sample: blood. These receptors all stem from a man aged 30 to 45 in good health. The CDR3 runs from the conserved cysteine through the conserved F or W. A D gene is named only where the DNA matches it firmly. For some rows the clone size is stated as once, few or many, or as a class when expanded; others skip it.

cdr3_nt cdr3_aa j_call clone_size d_call v_call
TGCGCCAGCAGCTTGGTGGGTTTCCCTATGAACACTGAAGCTTTCTTT CASSLVGFPMNTEAFF TRBJ1-1 few NA TRBV5-1
TGCGCCAGCAGCCAAGATACAGCAGGGGATCGGTATGGCTACACCTTC CASSQDTAGDRYGYTF TRBJ1-2 NA NA TRBV4-1
TGTGCCAGCAGTCGCTACAATGAGCAGTTCTTC CASSRYNEQFF TRBJ2-1 NA NA TRBV6-2/TRBV6-3
TGCGCCAGCAGCTTGGAGTGGGCAGGGTCTTTGGATGGCTACACCTTC CASSLEWAGSLDGYTF TRBJ1-2 NA NA TRBV5-1
TGTGCCAGCAGCCCCCAATGGGCGGGACGGAATTTCTCCTACGAGCAGTACTTC CASSPQWAGRNFSYEQYF TRBJ2-7 NA NA TRBV3-1/TRBV3-2
TGTGCCAGCAGCCCTCGGGGCTACAATGAGCAGTTCTTC CASSPRGYNEQFF TRBJ2-1 few NA TRBV3-1/TRBV3-2
TGTGCCAGCAGCGAACCGGCAGGGTTTGGCTACACCTTC CASSEPAGFGYTF TRBJ1-2 NA NA TRBV11-2
TGTGCCTGGAGTGTGGGACTTCTAGGCCCCCAGCATTTT CAWSVGLLGPQHF TRBJ1-5 NA NA TRBV30
TGTGCCTTCGGGGGTACAGATACGCAGTATTTT CAFGGTDTQYF TRBJ2-3 NA NA TRBV28
TGTGCCGGCAGTGGTAGGGACTACACCTTC CAGSGRDYTF TRBJ1-2 NA NA TRBV9
TGTGCCAGCAGCCCGAAGGAGTTCTATGGCTACACCTTC CASSPKEFYGYTF TRBJ1-2 once NA TRBV3-1/TRBV3-2
TGTGCCAGCAGTTACGGGACAGGGGGTACCGACGAGCAGTACTTC CASSYGTGGTDEQYF TRBJ2-7 NA TRBD1 TRBV6-5
TGTGCCAGCAGCTTGGGACAGGATGGGGCCCTCCACTTT CASSLGQDGALHF TRBJ1-6 NA TRBD1 TRBV7-9
TGTGCCATCAGTGAGTCAGGGGTTTCTGAAAAACTGTTTTTT CAISESGVSEKLFF TRBJ1-4 NA NA TRBV10-3
TGTGCCAGCAGTCCCTCAAACGGGGGGGGCGGGTATTGGAGCACAGATACGCAGTATTTT CASSPSNGGGGYWSTDTQYF TRBJ2-3 NA TRBD2 TRBV2